This T cell receptor beta chain was found in a study of beta chain features in type 1 diabetes. Study-level background: Patient and healthy donor groups were alike in age, gender and cell yields.

A single heparinised draw of around 0.11 L on average was taken per donor. V was trimmed by 4 bases and J by 7 bases, leaving 11 bases between them. CDR1 is GTSNPN and CDR2 is SVGIG in the germline V gene (reference sequence). The CDR3 spans 12 residues. Study findings and constraints: In all four CD4+ subsets, TCRB CDR3 length was significantly, moderately reduced in type 1 diabetes.

The study reverse transcribed the entire isolated RNA, so it sequenced expressed TCRB transcripts. Method: immunoSEQ multiplex PCR; TCRdb's copy keeps in-frame clones and lacks some. This sample has fewer than 110,000 clones, with under 30% found just once. This clone occurred a few times. Its antigen remains unidentified. The V and J genes are TRBV30 and TRBJ1-5; D uncertain. Sequences were obtained from central memory CD4+ T cells from blood. This sequence was found in a young woman with type 1 diabetes. CDR3 region: CAWTLPGQPQHF. DNA for the CDR3: TGTGCCTGGACCCTCCCCGGGCAGCCCCAGCATTTT.